Below are 4 T cell receptor beta chains sequenced from a single sample in a study of T-cell memory formation after mild COVID-19. TCRdb ran MiXCR on the 5' RACE reads and lists one entry per CDR3 protein. The sample has about 190,000 distinct CDR3 sequences; approximately 16% are singletons. Sequenced: PBMCs or a T cell subset sorted from them (not recorded which). The receptors were sampled from an adult woman who had mild COVID-19 (a few samples of this study predate the infection). Cell type and time point are not known.

The chain couples TRBV20-1 to TRBJ1-2; D is undetermined. The CDR3 covers 19 residues. V was clipped by 1 base and J by 0 bases, with 24 bases between them. Germline V gene data show CDR1 as DFQATT and CDR2 as SNEGSKA (reference sequence). The CDR3 spells CSARVRGTINALANYGYTF. The DNA for the CDR3 is TGCAGTGCTAGAGTTCGGGGAACAATAAACGCTTTAGCTAACTATGGCTACACCTTC.

This clonotype was seen only a few times. V usage is TRBV2 and J usage is TRBJ2-2; 7 bases fit TRBD1. V trimming: 6 bases; J trimming: 6 bases; junction bases outside the gene matches: 1. The CDR3 extends over 12 amino acids. Germline V CDR1 and CDR2: SNHLY, FYNNEI. The DNA for the CDR3 is TGTGCCAGCAGCACAGGGGCCGGGGAGCTGTTTTTT. It translates to CASSTGAGELFF.

Many counts were recorded for this clonotype. CDR3 residues: CASSEWTEPTNEKLFF. CDR3 DNA sequence: TGTGCCAGCAGTGAGTGGACAGAACCAACTAATGAAAAACTGTTTTTT. The chain has TRBV2 and TRBJ1-4; tentatively, D is TRBD1 (6 bases). V gave up 3 bases and J gave up 0 bases, with 11 bases separating them. The CDR3 extends over 16 amino acids. Germline V CDR1 and CDR2: SNHLY, FYNNEI.

V and J are TRBV24-1 and TRBJ2-5; 12 bases match TRBD2. Germline V gene sequence: CDR1 KGHDR, CDR2 SFDVKD. This CDR3 has 16 residues. The V segment lost 5 bases and the J segment 4 bases; nucleotides outside the gene matches: 7. The chain's CDR3 is CATSAGGTSGRETQYF. CDR3 coding DNA: TGTGCCACCAGTGCTGGCGGGACTAGCGGGCGAGAGACCCAGTACTTC.